These T cell receptor beta chains were read from a single sample in a study of regulatory T cells in long-lasting Graves disease. TCRdb reprocessed the multiplex PCR reads via MiXCR and lists one record per CDR3 protein. The sample holds hundreds of thousands of distinct CDR3 sequences, around 15% seen once. This sample was also put to use in a study of T cells in Graves' hyperthyroidism and ophthalmopathy.

Here the sequenced sample was peripheral blood mononuclear cells (PBMCs), taken at new diagnosis, from a patient treated with antithyroid drugs. These TCRs come from a woman aged 35 to 59 with Graves disease. CDR3s include the opening cysteine and the closing phenylalanine or tryptophan.

V gene,CDR3 protein
TRBV13,CASTPSPGTGNIQYF
TRBV28,CASSTPGHNTDTQYF
TRBV28,CASSLGTVSGNTIYF
TRBV11-1,CASGLLPGYSNYGYTF
TRBV27,CASTSLGLVNEQYF
TRBV20-1,CSARLANSFYNEQFF
TRBV5-1,CASSLEGGGAETQYF
TRBV18,CASSPAATTVSGANVLTF
TRBV6-1,CASRGSSGANVLTF
TRBV12-3/TRBV12-4,CASIRTGPYNEQFF
TRBV19,CASSQRGEYNEQFF
TRBV19,CASSAATYNEQFF
TRBV3-1,CASSTGVETQYF
TRBV10-3,CAISEKGDGVNTEAFF
TRBV5-1,CASSLMWSTEAFF
TRBV10-1,CASSDGPDTQYF
TRBV6-2/TRBV6-3,CASSLQPTGVNTEAFF
TRBV19,CASSIPGLAQPQHF
TRBV28,CASRETGPYEQYF
TRBV29-1,CSVEDSGWTPGELFF
TRBV9,CASSQDLGLQYF
TRBV14,CASSQLGQGGDEQFF
TRBV11-2,CASSLGPPQTQYF
TRBV19,CASSDSRDRGAGEQPQHF
TRBV20-1,CSAMRPPYGYTF
TRBV12-3/TRBV12-4,CASTERGGWHEQFF
TRBV5-1,CASRSRLTTKETQYF
TRBV6-1,CASRGSNTEAFF
TRBV7-2,CASSPAVTSGGELFF
TRBV6-1,CASSLDRVRKSATNEKLFF
TRBV10-3,CAISDYDSLYEQYF
TRBV2,CASQDRGLEAFF
TRBV7-9,CASSPIGGPTNEKLFF
TRBV7-9,CASSLEVNEKLFF
TRBV12-3/TRBV12-4,CASTRGATGELFF
TRBV28,CASSSLAGSYEQYF
TRBV15,CATSLHSGWSGNNEKLFF
TRBV11-2,CASSISGGHYEQYF
TRBV5-4,CASSLATGDYEQYF
TRBV30,CAWSKGQFDQPQHF
TRBV13,CASSLSRVNEQYF
TRBV6-1,CASSPRTFTGPYEQYF
TRBV2,CASKGENIQYF
TRBV6-2/TRBV6-3,CASSYSRGSYNEQFF
TRBV20-1,CSALRVDDTEAFF
TRBV6-1,CASSEMASGGEETQYF
TRBV6-1,CASTDREDYGYTF
TRBV15,CATSRSRLQETQYF
TRBV7-9,CASSFSWQETQYF
TRBV6-5,CASSYLIGGTEGNQPQHF
TRBV7-2,CASSFAGTRNEQYF
TRBV20-1,CSARDPGGSGTEAFF
TRBV2,CASSFTGAGELFF
TRBV11-2,CASSPLRGISYNEQFF